The 10 T cell receptor beta chains given below trace back to one sample, sequenced in a study of T cell responses to AZD1222 COVID-19 vaccine (dated by TCRdb to 2020 to 2022). The library was obtained by the immunoSEQ multiplex PCR assay. This immuneACCESS table, as held by TCRdb, lists in-frame sequences with V and J called but not all clones. Of the missing ones, under half trace to an unresolved V gene in checked studies; the others have no known cause. The sample includes about 110,000 clones, with around nine tenths observed a single time. 2.5% of the sample lies in the top ten. The time point label here, explained by the study, means: about 28 days (+/-7) after the second vaccine dose. Source: peripheral blood, taken 28 days after the second AZD1222 dose. These receptors were obtained from an adult who received the AZD1222 COVID-19 vaccine.

The CDR3 sequence: CASSLAVGGTGNEKLFF. In DNA form, the CDR3 reads TGTGCCAGCAGCTTAGCTGTAGGGGGGACTGGTAATGAAAAACTGTTTTTT. The chain uses TRBV7-6 and TRBJ1-4; tentative D call: TRBD1 (6 bases). CDR1 is SGHVS and CDR2 is FNYEAQ in the germline V gene. V was trimmed by 0 bases and J by 4 bases, leaving 15 bases between them. The length of the CDR3 is 17 residues.

This CDR3 is CASTQAGLLAKNIQYF. CDR3 DNA: TGTGCCAGCACTCAAGCGGGGTTACTAGCCAAAAACATTCAGTACTTC. The genes are TRBV28 and TRBJ2-4, with 7 bases fitting TRBD2. The CDR3 contains 16 residues. Germline V lookup: CDR1 MDHEN, CDR2 SYDVKM. V lost 7 bases to trimming and J lost 0 bases; unmatched junction nucleotides: 9. Together with reference TRBV28 and TRBJ2-4, the CDR3 gives the full variable domain: DVKVTQSSRYLVKRTGEKVFLECVQDMDHENMFWYRQDPGLGLRLIYFSYDVKMKEKGDIPEGYSVSREKKERFSLILESASTNQTSMYLCASTQAGLLAKNIQYFGAGTRLSVL.

This clone came up a few times. The chain recombines TRBV6-4 with TRBJ2-2, with TRBD2 identical over 9 bases. The CDR3 is made up of 14 amino acids. Unmatched junction bases numbered 5, after V lost 8 bases and J lost 4 bases. Germline values: CDR1 MRHNA, CDR2 SNTAGT. The CDR3 region has the DNA TGTGCCAGCGCGGAACTAGCGGGCACCGGGGAGCTGTTTTTT. Translation gives CASAELAGTGELFF.

The chain carries TRBV5-1 and TRBJ2-3, with 8 bases that match TRBD2. After removal of 0 bases from V and 4 bases from J, the junction contained 1 base not matched to a gene. CDR3 size: 14 residues. The V gene's germline CDR1 is SGHRS and CDR2 YFSETQ. In DNA, the CDR3 is TGCGCCAGCAGCTTGGGACTAGCGCCAGATACGCAGTATTTT. Residues: CASSLGLAPDTQYF.

CDR3 in DNA: TGTGCCAGCAGCTTGGCTATAACGGGTCAAGAGACCCAGTACTTC. This codes for CASSLAITGQETQYF. The chain is built from TRBV5-8 and TRBJ2-5; D unclear. In germline, CDR1 is SGHTS, CDR2 YDEGEE. Trimming took 0 bases from V and 2 from J, leaving 11 bases between them. CDR3 size: 15 residues.

The J gene is TRBJ2-2, the V gene TRBV19, with D possibly called TRBD1 or TRBD2 (5 bases each). This CDR3 is built from 13 residues. Trimming pared 9 bases from V and 7 bases from J, leaving 15 bases between. Germline assignment: CDR1 LNHDA and CDR2 SQIVND (reference sequence). The CDR3: CASRDGRGGELFF. The CDR3 coding sequence is TGTGCCAGCAGGGATGGCCGGGGCGGGGAGCTGTTTTTT. Combining the CDR3 with reference TRBV19 and TRBJ2-2 gives the whole variable domain DGGITQSPKYLFRKEGQNVTLSCEQNLNHDAMYWYRQDPGQGLRLIYYSQIVNDFQKGDIAEGYSVSREKKESFPLTVTSAQKNPTAFYLCASRDGRGGELFFGEGSRLTVL.

For this clone: Other DNA sequences in the same sample also yield this CDR3. The chain links TRBV9 to TRBJ2-7; 10 bases are a match to TRBD2. Trimming cost V 0 bases and J 2 bases; bases outside gene matches: 2. There are 15 residues in the CDR3. From germline, CDR1 is SGDLS and CDR2 YYNGEE. This CDR3 reads CASSVGTSGTYEQYF. DNA of the CDR3: TGTGCCAGCAGCGTAGGGACTAGCGGTACCTACGAGCAGTACTTC.

The rearrangement uses TRBV4-3 and TRBJ1-5; D call uncertain. The length of the CDR3 is 15 residues. From germline, CDR1 is LGHNA and CDR2 YSLEER. The V gene lost 0 bases and the J gene lost 4 bases, with 10 bases spanning the gap. In DNA form, the CDR3 reads TGCGCCAGCAGCCAAGATTCCATGGCTAATCAGCCCCAGCATTTT. Residues: CASSQDSMANQPQHF.

This chain links TRBV7-9 with TRBJ2-7; 12 positions agree with TRBD1. The CDR3 is made up of 15 amino acids. The germline V gene has CDR1 SEHNR and CDR2 FQNEAQ (reference sequence). Trimming at V came to 5 bases and at J to 3 bases, leaving 5 bases not matched to a gene. As DNA, the CDR3 is TGTGCCAGCAGCCGGGACAGGGGGCGATTCTACGAGCAGTACTTC. The encoded protein is CASSRDRGRFYEQYF.

This rearrangement joins TRBV9 to TRBJ2-7; 8 nucleotides match TRBD2. V trimming: 3 bases; J trimming: 6 bases; junction bases outside the gene matches: 17. This CDR3 comprises 17 residues. Germline CDR1 SGDLS, CDR2 YYNGEE. The CDR3 reads CASSEGILREGPGEQYF. Here the CDR3 DNA reads TGTGCCAGCAGCGAAGGCATCCTTCGGGAGGGCCCTGGCGAGCAGTACTTC.